This entry features one TCR beta chain sequence. These data are taken from a study of patients and donors after allogeneic stem cell transplantation. TCRdb recomputed calls from the RT-PCR reads with MiXCR, one row per CDR3 protein. The repertoire holds approximately 38,000 distinct CDR3 sequences, with roughly 30% as singletons. Sequenced sample: blood, either unsorted or a sorted T cell fraction (not recorded which). This TCR was sampled from a human donor who was either an allogeneic HSCT recipient or a stem cell or donor lymphocyte infusion donor (not recorded which). It is not recorded whose cells these are; they may come from a transplant donor.

The CDR3 region is CASTQGRENQPQHF. In DNA, the CDR3 is TGTGCCAGCACCCAGGGGAGGGAGAATCAGCCCCAGCATTTT. The chain employs TRBV6-6 and TRBJ1-5; TRBD1 is a possible D gene (6 bases). Germline assignment: CDR1 MNHNY and CDR2 SVGAGI (reference sequence). The CDR3 has 14 residues. The ends were cut back, 7 bases at V and 4 bases at J, with 14 bases in the middle.